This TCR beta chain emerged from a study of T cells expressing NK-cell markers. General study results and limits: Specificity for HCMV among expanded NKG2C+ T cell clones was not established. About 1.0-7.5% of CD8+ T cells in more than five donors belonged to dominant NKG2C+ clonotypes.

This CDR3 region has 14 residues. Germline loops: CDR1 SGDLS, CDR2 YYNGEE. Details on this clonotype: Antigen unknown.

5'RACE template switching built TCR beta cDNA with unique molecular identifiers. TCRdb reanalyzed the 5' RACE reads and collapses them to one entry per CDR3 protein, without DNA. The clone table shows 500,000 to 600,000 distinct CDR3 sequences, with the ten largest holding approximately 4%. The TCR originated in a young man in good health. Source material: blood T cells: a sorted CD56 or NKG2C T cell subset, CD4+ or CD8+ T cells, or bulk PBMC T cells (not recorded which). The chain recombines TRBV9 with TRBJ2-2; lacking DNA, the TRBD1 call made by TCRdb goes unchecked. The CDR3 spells CAGSGTGNTGELFF.